This TCR beta chain comes out of a study of shared clonotypes between healthy human individuals (dated by TCRdb to the early 2020s). Looking at the study overall: Two women and a few men aged 18 to 49 years were included in the cohort. For each donor, CD4 naive and CD4 memory were each given three plates, CD8 naive was given two plates, and CD8 memory was given one plate. To estimate repertoire size and how much clonotype sharing occurs between individuals, the study deeply sequenced the blood TCR repertoires of several healthy adults. To increase sequencing depth and limit assay-specific biases, TCR repertoire library preparation and sequencing were carried out by different laboratories using diverse techniques. Leukapheresis yielded between about 0.85 and 10 billion PBMCs per donor. Beyond this particular receptor, the publication reports: Based on pairwise subsampling, the degree of clonotype sharing among donors was expected to be affected by sequencing depth. About 5% of naive CD4, more than 3% of naive CD8, roughly 2.4% of memory CD4, and approximately 0.4% of memory CD8 clonotypes were shared across a few donors. Sampling was restricted to blood, and TCR repertoires in tissue are likely to differ from TCR repertoires in blood. The small number of donors limited the genetic and exposure-history diversity represented. Rarefaction of sorted-subset datasets indicated incomplete sequencing despite the large sequencing depth. Naive subsets generally had larger estimated clonotype richness than memory subsets did. Higher generation probabilities were observed for clonotypes shared by all four sorted-subset donors than for non-shared clonotypes.

Note on this clone: The antigen this receptor binds is unknown. Base-call qualities are not available, and no considerably larger clone is one nucleotide away.

The donors were healthy, HIV-negative adults with no recently reported acute infections or vaccinations. Every donor was a Caucasian adult living in Nashville, Tennessee, USA. CD4+ T cells were enriched by magnetic negative selection, after which naive cells were positively selected on CD45RA and the negative fraction was taken as the memory subset. After blood collection by leukapheresis, PBMCs were isolated using Ficoll-Histopaque density gradient centrifugation and then cryopreserved in the vapor phase of liquid nitrogen. Analytical flow cytometry was used to check the purity and quantity of every magnetically sorted T cell population. Genomic DNA was isolated from each sorted fraction and quantified by UV absorbance on a Nanodrop 2000c. TCR CDR3 regions were amplified from genomic DNA by multiplex PCR using the deep immunoSEQ assay. Extracted genomic DNA from each cell subset was spread evenly across all wells of several immunoSEQ 96-well plates, with each plate serving as a replicate. For sorted subsets, around 200 ng genomic DNA, equal to 30,000 or so T cell genomes, was loaded into each replicate PCR. Purified libraries were measured with a Qubit 3.0 fluorometer, size-checked on a Bioanalyzer 2100, and measured again with the KAPA Library Quantification kit. A separate single-read 150-cycle Illumina NextSeq 550 flow cell was used to sequence each immunoSEQ 96-well plate. The published analysis was carried out like this. Because the immunoSEQ output included only junctional sequences and no quality scores, the filtering could not be the same as the filtering used for full-length reads. Sequences were annotated with PyIR, a Python wrapper for IgBLAST v1.9, and V/J genes and CDR3 were assigned using IMGT germline references. Reads were filtered out if the reads had weak V/J assignments (E-value above 1e-6), no CDR3, stop codons, out-of-frame junctions, or ambiguous translated residues. V3J clonotypes were defined as sequences sharing the same inferred V gene, J gene, and CDR3 amino acid sequence. Percentage overlap between repertoires was calculated by dividing the number of shared unique clonotypes by the size of the smaller repertoire. Three approaches were used to assess repertoire richness: RTK rarefaction, the Chao1 estimator, and Recon v2.1 estimates of unobserved clonotypes. Generation probabilities were computed with OLGA for all TCRbeta clonotypes obtained by the gDNA method from four donors. TCRdb limited this immuneACCESS table to in-frame rearrangements with V and J called. A share of clones is missing; checked studies link under half to unresolved V genes, and the rest is unexplained. That table gives V, J and clone size, and the DNA gave D and trimming. The sample profile shows 300,000 or so clones; 74% of them were found once. The ten biggest clones cover under 13% of the sample.

The germline V gene gives CDR1 as SGHDT and CDR2 as YYEEEE. There are 13 amino acids in the CDR3, from cysteine to phenylalanine inclusive. The DNA shown is the 39-base CDR3, in frame from base 1. The trim is 0 bases for V and 4 bases for J, with a gap of 7 bases between the germline ends. Sequences were obtained from memory CD4+ T cells sorted from blood. The label giving this sample's cell subset or site can be read as: CD45RA-negative fraction. The chain is made from TRBV5-6 and TRBJ1-2; tentative D gene TRBD1, with 5 bases matching. This sequence was found in a man aged 25 to 45 in good health. CDR3 protein: CASSLGGSYGYTF. In nucleotide form, the sequence is TGTGCCAGCAGCTTGGGGGGCAGCTATGGCTACACCTTC.